This TCR beta chain was obtained from a study of T cells in localized non-small cell lung cancer. Study results and limitations: Of the top 100 tumor clones, median 57 were in adjacent lung, approximately 28 among its top 100. An association was observed between higher blood T cell density and longer overall survival. Sequencing involved a lone tumor region, leaving heterogeneity possible.

The V gene's germline CDR1 is SNHLY and CDR2 FYNNEI. With 2 bases removed from V and 2 bases from J, the gap between germline ends came to 4 bases. The CDR3 extends over 12 amino acids. This clone was recorded a few times. Its antigen is still unknown. Sequenced by immunoSEQ multiplex PCR; TCRdb stores in-frame clones only, minus some. The sample comprises roughly 86,000 clones, roughly four fifths of which are singletons, and approximately 2.8% rests with the top ten. This rearrangement joins TRBV2 to TRBJ2-7; D gene uncertain. Source: peripheral blood, taken before any cancer treatment. The TCR originated in a man between 35 and 75 years old with stage I lung adenocarcinoma. The CDR3 loop is CASSEFPYEQYF. For the CDR3, the DNA is TGTGCCAGCAGTGAATTTCCCTACGAGCAGTACTTC.